These 3 T cell receptor beta chains share one sample of origin, sequenced in a study of T cells in localized non-small cell lung cancer. Only in-frame clones appear in the TCRdb table, and some are missing; sequencing was by immunoSEQ multiplex PCR. The data contain 40,000 or so clones, approximately 80% of them singletons. The sequenced sample was peripheral blood, obtained before any cancer treatment. The source of these receptors is a male donor aged 60 or over with stage III squamous cell lung carcinoma.

This clone turned up a few times. V gene TRBV7-9 combines with J gene TRBJ2-3; no firm D call. This CDR3 has 12 amino acids. V was cut by 4 bases and J by 7 bases, with 9 bases left in between. Germline lookup yields CDR1 SEHNR and CDR2 FQNEAQ (reference sequence). DNA for the CDR3: TGTGCCAGCAGCTCCTTTCCTTATACGCAGTATTTT. This gives the protein CASSSFPYTQYF.

The chain has TRBV11-2 and TRBJ1-1; no reliable D call. Germline V gives CDR1 SGHAT, CDR2 FQNNGV. The CDR3 has 16 amino acids. V dropped 2 bases and J dropped 1 base, with 14 bases sitting between them. In DNA form, the CDR3 reads TGTGCCAGCAGCTTAAAAAAAGTTTATCGGAACACTGAAGCTTTCTTT. Translated: CASSLKKVYRNTEAFF.

V gene TRBV5-1 combines with J gene TRBJ2-3; D not resolved. This CDR3 is 14 amino acids long. Germline CDR1 and CDR2: SGHRS and YFSETQ. The V end lost 0 bases, the J end lost 4 bases, and 9 bases lay between the germline ends. The DNA for the CDR3 is TGCGCCAGCAGCTTGGCCGGTAGGGCAGATACGCAGTATTTT. Protein product: CASSLAGRADTQYF.